A selection of T cell receptor beta chains follows, all from one sample in a study of cytomegalovirus exposure and HLA in healthy donors. This table comes from immunoSEQ multiplex PCR, and its TCRdb copy is limited to in-frame clones, with some not included. Seen here are about 180,000 clones, 80% observed once, and the top ten hold 5.7%. The sample was PBMCs. These TCRs come from a man aged 40-49 years in good health and CMV-seronegative. Each CDR3 is given with its conserved first and last residue. Fields, in order: V gene, D gene, J gene, clone size, CDR3 DNA, CDR3 protein. A D gene is named only where the DNA matches it firmly. Size is omitted from some rows. Given values are once, few, many or a class for expanded clones.

TRBV25-1	.	TRBJ2-3	.	TGTGCCAGCAGAGTACAGGGAACTAGCACAGATACGCAGTATTTT	CASRVQGTSTDTQYF
TRBV5-1	.	TRBJ2-3	.	TGCGCCAGCAGCTTGGAACGGACATACACAGATACGCAGTATTTT	CASSLERTYTDTQYF
TRBV6-1	TRBD2	TRBJ2-3	few	TGTGCCAGCAGTGGGGGACTAGTCGAGACAGATACGCAGTATTTT	CASSGGLVETDTQYF
TRBV10-3	.	TRBJ2-3	.	TGTGCCATCAGTGAGACAGGGTCTCAGTATTTT	CAISETGSQYF
TRBV7-9	.	TRBJ2-1	.	TGTGCCAGCAGCAAGGGACTGCTCACAAACAATGAGCAGTTCTTC	CASSKGLLTNNEQFF
TRBV7-2	TRBD1	TRBJ1-2	once	TGTGCCAGCAGCTTAGCGACATACAGGGGCCATAACTATGGCTACACCTTC	CASSLATYRGHNYGYTF
TRBV6-5	.	TRBJ1-1	few	TGTGCCAGCAGCCTCATGGGCCGAAAGAACACTGAAGCTTTCTTT	CASSLMGRKNTEAFF
TRBV4-3	TRBD1	TRBJ1-2	few	TGCGCCAGCAGCCCAGCACTGGACAGGGTGAAAGGCTACACCTTC	CASSPALDRVKGYTF
TRBV5-6	TRBD2	TRBJ2-1	.	TGTGCCAGCAGCTCACAAGCGGCTAGCGGGTACAATGAGCAGTTCTTC	CASSSQAASGYNEQFF
TRBV10-3	TRBD2	TRBJ2-1	.	TGTGCCATCAGAGCAACTAGCGGGAGCTCGAGGAATGAGCAGTTCTTC	CAIRATSGSSRNEQFF
TRBV4-3	TRBD1	TRBJ1-1	.	TGCGCCAGCAGCCAAGATGTGGGACAGGGAGGGAGGAACACTGAAGCTTTCTTT	CASSQDVGQGGRNTEAFF
TRBV5-1	.	TRBJ1-2	.	TGCGCCAGCAGCTCGGACGGGGGTTCATATGGCTACACCTTC	CASSSDGGSYGYTF
TRBV29-1	TRBD1	TRBJ2-3	few	TGCAGCGGGAGTTCGGGACAGGGGCTAACAGATACGCAGTATTTT	CSGSSGQGLTDTQYF
TRBV9	TRBD1	TRBJ1-2	.	TGTGCCAGTGCGGACAGGTTAGGTGGCTACACCTTC	CASADRLGGYTF
TRBV7-2	TRBD1	TRBJ2-3	.	TGTGCCAGCAGTCCTGGACAGGCTAGCACAGATACGCAGTATTTT	CASSPGQASTDTQYF
TRBV2	TRBD1	TRBJ1-6	.	TGTGCCAGCAGTGTAGGCAGGGGGGTTGGCTATTCACCCCTCCACTTT	CASSVGRGVGYSPLHF
TRBV5-4	TRBD1	TRBJ2-7	.	TGTGCCAGCAGCTTGGGGACAGGGGGGGCCTACGAGCAGTACTTC	CASSLGTGGAYEQYF
TRBV27	.	TRBJ1-1	.	TGTGCCAGCAGCCCCGGGAGAACAAACACTGAAGCTTTCTTT	CASSPGRTNTEAFF
TRBV27	TRBD1	TRBJ1-3	.	TGTGCCAGCAGTCCCCCCCCCGGGACAGGGGGCATGTCTGGAAACACCATATATTTT	CASSPPPGTGGMSGNTIYF
TRBV6-1	TRBD1	TRBJ2-7	.	TGTGCCAGCAGGACCGGCCGGACAGGGGGCGAGCAGTACTTC	CASRTGRTGGEQYF
TRBV7-9	.	TRBJ2-5	.	TGTGCCAGCAGCCAGGGACTCTCGAAGGGAGAGACCCAGTACTTC	CASSQGLSKGETQYF
TRBV19	.	TRBJ1-5	.	TGTGCCAGTTGGGGCCTTGGGGTTAGCAATCAGCCCCAGCATTTT	CASWGLGVSNQPQHF
TRBV12-5	.	TRBJ1-1	.	TGTGCTAGTGGTTTGGAGCTGAACACTGAAGCTTTCTTT	CASGLELNTEAFF